The present T cell receptor beta chain was sequenced within a study of technical replicates of blood from a few donors. Measured with immunoSEQ multiplex PCR; TCRdb has only the in-frame clones, and not every one. The table records some 56,000 clones, roughly 95% of them present only once. The CDR3 length is 17 residues. The germline CDR1 and CDR2 sequences are SGDLS and YYNGEE. V gave up 3 bases and J gave up 4 bases; unmatched junction bases: 10. The J gene is TRBJ2-3, the V gene TRBV9; 11 nucleotides align to TRBD2. Sample: PBMCs. The clonotype originates from a human donor in good health. Some clones in this sample may be carry-over from other donors' samples. The CDR3 protein is CASSDPTSGDWADTQYF. The CDR3 coding sequence is TGTGCCAGCAGCGACCCGACTAGCGGGGATTGGGCAGATACGCAGTATTTT.